This T cell receptor (beta chain) originates from a study of early stage breast cancer tumors. Study at large: Of some 15 invasive breast tumors, about a dozen were hormone receptor-positive, HER2-negative. Study-level points and caveats: Tumors had approximately 2.5-fold higher T cell density and higher clonality than adjacent normal breast tissue. Enriched TCRB sequences shared across patients were mostly commonly generated sequences.

Each sample had two DNA replicates, approximately 0.52 ug blood or about 1.5 ug tissue. The repertoire was sequenced with immunoSEQ multiplex PCR; TCRdb's copy has only in-frame clones and lacks some. The sample lists more than 60,000 clones, roughly 80% occurring once. V was cut by 2 bases and J by 6 bases, with 13 bases left in between. The CDR3 is made up of 15 amino acids. Germline V gene sequence: CDR1 MDHEN, CDR2 SYDVKM. Comment on this clone: What it recognizes is unknown.

This clonotype was obtained from a person aged 55 to 69 with breast cancer. The V and J genes are TRBV28 and TRBJ2-2, with D perhaps matching TRBD1 (6 bases). Sequenced material: blood. CDR3 DNA sequence: TGTGCCAGCAGTTTAGGACAGACCCCAGCCGGGGAGCTGTTTTTT. Translated, it gives CASSLGQTPAGELFF.